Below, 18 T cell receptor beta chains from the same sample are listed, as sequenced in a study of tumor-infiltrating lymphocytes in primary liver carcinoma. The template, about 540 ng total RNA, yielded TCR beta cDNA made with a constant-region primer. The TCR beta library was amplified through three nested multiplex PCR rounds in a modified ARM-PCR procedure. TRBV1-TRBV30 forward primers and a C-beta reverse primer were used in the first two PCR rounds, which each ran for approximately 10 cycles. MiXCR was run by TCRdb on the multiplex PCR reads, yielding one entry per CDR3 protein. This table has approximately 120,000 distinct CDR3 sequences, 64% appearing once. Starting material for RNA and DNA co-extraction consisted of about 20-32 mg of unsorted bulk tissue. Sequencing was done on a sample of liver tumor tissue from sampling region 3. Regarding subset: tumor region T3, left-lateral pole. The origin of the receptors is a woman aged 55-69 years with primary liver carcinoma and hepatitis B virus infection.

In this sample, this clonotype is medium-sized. CDR3 region: CASSSSRVNTEAFF. CDR3 DNA sequence: TGTGCCAGCAGCTCCTCCAGGGTGAACACTGAAGCTTTCTTT. The chain carries TRBV11-1 and TRBJ1-1, with D maybe TRBD1 (5 bases). Germline lookup yields CDR1 SGHAT and CDR2 FQDESV (reference sequence). V lost 4 bases and J lost 0, with 9 bases in between. The CDR3 contains 14 residues.

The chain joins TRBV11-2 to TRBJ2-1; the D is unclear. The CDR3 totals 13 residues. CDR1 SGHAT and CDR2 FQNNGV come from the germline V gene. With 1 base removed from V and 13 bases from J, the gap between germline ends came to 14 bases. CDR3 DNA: TGTGCCAGCAGCTTAGGGGGTCCCTACGACCAGTTCTTC. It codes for CASSLGGPYDQFF.

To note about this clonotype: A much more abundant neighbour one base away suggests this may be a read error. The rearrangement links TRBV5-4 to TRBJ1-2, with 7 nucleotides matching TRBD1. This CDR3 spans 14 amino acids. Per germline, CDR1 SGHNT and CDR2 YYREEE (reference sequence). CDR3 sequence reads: CVSSAGGTDYGYTF. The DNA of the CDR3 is TGTGTCAGCAGCGCTGGAGGGACAGACTATGGCTACACCTTC.

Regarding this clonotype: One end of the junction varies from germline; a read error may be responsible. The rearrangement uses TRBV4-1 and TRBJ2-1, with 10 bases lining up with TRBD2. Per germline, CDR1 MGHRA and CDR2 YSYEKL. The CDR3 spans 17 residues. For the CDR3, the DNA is TGCACCAGCAGCCATACAGGACTAGCGGAAACCTTCAATGAGCAGTTCTTC. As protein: CTSSHTGLAETFNEQFF.

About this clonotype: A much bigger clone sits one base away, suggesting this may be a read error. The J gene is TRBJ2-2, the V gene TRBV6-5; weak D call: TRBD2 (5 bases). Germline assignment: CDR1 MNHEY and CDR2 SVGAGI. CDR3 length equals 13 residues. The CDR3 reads CASKPYNTGVLFF. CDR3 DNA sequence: TGTGCCAGCAAGCCGTATAACACCGGGGTGCTGTTTTTT.

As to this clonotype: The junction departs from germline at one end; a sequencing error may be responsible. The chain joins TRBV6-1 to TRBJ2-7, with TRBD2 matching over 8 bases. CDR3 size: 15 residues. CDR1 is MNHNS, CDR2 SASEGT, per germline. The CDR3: CDSSEASGSSYKQYF. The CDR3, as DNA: TGTGACAGCAGTGAGGCGAGCGGGAGCTCCTACAAGCAGTACTTC.

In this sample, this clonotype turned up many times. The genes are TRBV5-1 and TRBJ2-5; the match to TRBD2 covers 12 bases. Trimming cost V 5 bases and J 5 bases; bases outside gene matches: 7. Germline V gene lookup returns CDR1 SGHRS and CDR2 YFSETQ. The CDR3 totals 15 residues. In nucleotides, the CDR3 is TGCGCCAGCAGGACTAGCGGGAGCCAGGGGGAGACCCAGTACTTC. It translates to CASRTSGSQGETQYF.

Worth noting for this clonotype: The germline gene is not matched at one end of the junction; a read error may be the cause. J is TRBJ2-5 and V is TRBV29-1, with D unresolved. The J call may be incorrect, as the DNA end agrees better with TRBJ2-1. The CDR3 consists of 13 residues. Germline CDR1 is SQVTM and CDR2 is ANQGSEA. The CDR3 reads CSVEGSAKETQFF. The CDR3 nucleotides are TGCAGTGTTGAAGGGTCTGCAAAAGAGACTCAGTTCTTC.

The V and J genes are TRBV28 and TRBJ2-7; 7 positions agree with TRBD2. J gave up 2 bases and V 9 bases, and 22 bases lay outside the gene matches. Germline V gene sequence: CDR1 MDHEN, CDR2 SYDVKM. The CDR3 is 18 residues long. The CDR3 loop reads CASSERAGAPLSPYEQYF. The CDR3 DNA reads TGTGCCAGTAGTGAGAGGGCGGGAGCCCCCCTAAGCCCCTACGAGCAGTACTTC.

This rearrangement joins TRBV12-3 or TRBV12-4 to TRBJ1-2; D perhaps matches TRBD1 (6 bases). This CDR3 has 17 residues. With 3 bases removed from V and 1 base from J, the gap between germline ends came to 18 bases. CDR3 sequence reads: CASSFSQTGALNYGYTF. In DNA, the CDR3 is TGTGCCAGCAGTTTTAGTCAGACGGGGGCGCTTAACTATGGCTACACCTTC.

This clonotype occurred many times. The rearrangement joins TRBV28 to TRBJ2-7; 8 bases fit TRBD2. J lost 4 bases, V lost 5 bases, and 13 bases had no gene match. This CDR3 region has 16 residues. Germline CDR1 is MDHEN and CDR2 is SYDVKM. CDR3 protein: CASSAGGAGGIYEQYF. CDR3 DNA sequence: TGTGCCAGCAGTGCTGGGGGGGCGGGAGGTATATACGAGCAGTACTTC.

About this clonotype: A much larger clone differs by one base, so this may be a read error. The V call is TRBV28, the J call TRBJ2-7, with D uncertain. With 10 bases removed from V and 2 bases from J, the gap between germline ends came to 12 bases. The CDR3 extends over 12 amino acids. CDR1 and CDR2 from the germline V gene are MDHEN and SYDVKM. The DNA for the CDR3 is TGTGCCACATTGTACAGCCCCTACGAGCAGTACTTC. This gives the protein CATLYSPYEQYF.

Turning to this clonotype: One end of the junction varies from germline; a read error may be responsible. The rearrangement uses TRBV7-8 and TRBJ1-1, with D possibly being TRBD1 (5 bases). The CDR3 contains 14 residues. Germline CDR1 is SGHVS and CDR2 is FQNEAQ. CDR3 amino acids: CAGSLALGEIEAFF. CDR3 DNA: TGTGCCGGCAGCTTAGCATTGGGGGAGATTGAAGCTTTCTTT.

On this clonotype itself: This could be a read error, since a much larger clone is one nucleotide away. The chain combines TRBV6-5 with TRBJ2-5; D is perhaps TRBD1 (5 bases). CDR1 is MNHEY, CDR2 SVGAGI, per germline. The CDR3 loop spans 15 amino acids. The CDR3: CTSRVVTGNQETQYF. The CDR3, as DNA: TGTACCAGCAGGGTCGTTACAGGCAACCAAGAGACCCAGTACTTC.

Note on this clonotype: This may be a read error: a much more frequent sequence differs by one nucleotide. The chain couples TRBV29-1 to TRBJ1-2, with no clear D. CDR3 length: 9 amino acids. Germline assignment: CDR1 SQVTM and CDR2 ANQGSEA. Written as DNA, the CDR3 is TGCAGCGTGGGCGATGGCCACACCTTC. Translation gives CSVGDGHTF.

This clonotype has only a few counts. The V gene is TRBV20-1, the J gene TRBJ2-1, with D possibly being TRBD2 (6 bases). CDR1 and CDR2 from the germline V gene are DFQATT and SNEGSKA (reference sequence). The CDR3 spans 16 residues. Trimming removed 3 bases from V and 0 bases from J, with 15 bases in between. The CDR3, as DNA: TGCAGTGCTAGGCCTCTAGCGCCGAGCTCCTACAATGAGCAGTTCTTC. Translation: CSARPLAPSSYNEQFF.

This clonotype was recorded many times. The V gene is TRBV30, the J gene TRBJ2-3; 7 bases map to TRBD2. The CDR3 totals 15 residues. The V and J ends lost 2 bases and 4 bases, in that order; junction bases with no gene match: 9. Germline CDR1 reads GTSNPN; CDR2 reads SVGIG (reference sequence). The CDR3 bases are TGTGCCTGGAGTCGTGGCGGGAGAGGGGCAGATACGCAGTATTTT. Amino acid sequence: CAWSRGGRGADTQYF.

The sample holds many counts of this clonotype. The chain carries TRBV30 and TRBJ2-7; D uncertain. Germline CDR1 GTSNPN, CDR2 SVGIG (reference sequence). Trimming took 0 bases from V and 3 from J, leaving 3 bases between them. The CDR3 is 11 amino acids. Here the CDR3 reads CAWSVSYEQYF. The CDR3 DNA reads TGTGCCTGGAGTGTCAGCTACGAGCAGTACTTC.